This is a list of T cell receptor beta chains from one sample in a study of blood T cell repertoires in COVID-19. The repertoire was sequenced with immunoSEQ multiplex PCR; TCRdb's copy has only in-frame clones and lacks some. The sample has 95,000 to 120,000 clones, about 85% seen once; the top ten hold roughly 3.5%. Sequenced material: peripheral blood. The receptors were gathered from a man aged 35-49 years with acute or convalescent COVID-19. CDR3s include the opening cysteine and the closing phenylalanine or tryptophan. D genes are given only for firm matches. Only some rows state a clone size, as once, few, many or a class for expanded clones.

clone_size: NA; v_call: TRBV3-1/TRBV3-2; d_call: TRBD1; j_call: TRBJ2-2; cdr3_nt: TGTGCCAGCAGCCAAACAGGGGCGAACACCGGGGAGCTGTTTTTT; cdr3_aa: CASSQTGANTGELFF
clone_size: NA; v_call: TRBV4-1; d_call: NA; j_call: TRBJ1-2; cdr3_nt: TGCGCCAGCAGCCAAGATACACAGGGCCTCCGGGGCTACACCTTC; cdr3_aa: CASSQDTQGLRGYTF
clone_size: NA; v_call: TRBV3-1/TRBV3-2; d_call: TRBD1; j_call: TRBJ1-6; cdr3_nt: TGTGCCAGCAGCACCCGCTGGGACAGCTATAATTCACCCCTCCACTTT; cdr3_aa: CASSTRWDSYNSPLHF
clone_size: NA; v_call: TRBV18; d_call: NA; j_call: TRBJ2-1; cdr3_nt: TGTGCCAGCTCACCAGACCGGGACAACCAGTTCTTC; cdr3_aa: CASSPDRDNQFF
clone_size: NA; v_call: TRBV7-2; d_call: NA; j_call: TRBJ1-5; cdr3_nt: TGTGCCAGCAGCTTATCCACCAGGGATAATCAGCCCCAGCATTTT; cdr3_aa: CASSLSTRDNQPQHF
clone_size: NA; v_call: TRBV10-3; d_call: TRBD1; j_call: TRBJ1-1; cdr3_nt: TGTGCCATCAGTGAGTCAACAGGGGCCAACACTGAAGCTTTCTTT; cdr3_aa: CAISESTGANTEAFF
clone_size: NA; v_call: TRBV11-1; d_call: NA; j_call: TRBJ2-7; cdr3_nt: TGTGCCACATGCCCGACAAATTCCTACGAGCAGTACTTC; cdr3_aa: CATCPTNSYEQYF
clone_size: NA; v_call: TRBV24-1; d_call: NA; j_call: TRBJ2-7; cdr3_nt: TGTGCCACCAGTGATTTGACGGGGGAGCAGTACTTC; cdr3_aa: CATSDLTGEQYF
clone_size: NA; v_call: TRBV7-9; d_call: NA; j_call: TRBJ1-3; cdr3_nt: TGTGCCAGCAGCTCGGTAGGAAACACCATATATTTT; cdr3_aa: CASSSVGNTIYF
clone_size: once; v_call: TRBV5-1; d_call: TRBD1; j_call: TRBJ2-2; cdr3_nt: TGCGCCAGCTCACAGGGGACGAACACCGGGGAGCTGTTTTTT; cdr3_aa: CASSQGTNTGELFF